Listed below are T cell receptor beta chains from one sample, sequenced in a study of blood T cell repertoires in COVID-19. The assay was immunoSEQ multiplex PCR, and TCRdb's table has in-frame clones only and misses some. The sample lists over 10,000 clones; 70% to 80% were seen once. Sequencing was done on a sample of peripheral blood. The receptors come from a man aged 60-69 years with COVID-19, enrolled during active disease. Both conserved end residues are part of each CDR3. A D gene is named only where the DNA matches it firmly. Rows may omit the clone size; those that give it use once, few, many or a size class.

V gene	CDR3 length	clone size	D gene	J gene	CDR3 protein	CDR3 DNA
TRBV2	16	-	TRBD1	TRBJ2-1	CASSGGPGTGFNEQFF	TGTGCCAGCAGTGGGGGGCCCGGGACAGGGTTCAATGAGCAGTTCTTC
TRBV3-1/TRBV3-2	18	-	TRBD2	TRBJ2-5	CASSQERWEVAGEETQYF	TGTGCCAGCAGCCAAGAACGCTGGGAAGTAGCGGGAGAAGAGACCCAGTACTTC
TRBV2	13	medium-sized	-	TRBJ1-5	CAFTDSGDQPQHF	TGTGCCTTTACGGACAGCGGGGACCAGCCCCAGCATTTT
TRBV5-6	13	-	-	TRBJ1-5	CASSLGSNQPQHF	TGTGCCAGCAGCTTGGGTTCAAATCAGCCCCAGCATTTT
TRBV12-3/TRBV12-4	11	-	TRBD1	TRBJ2-3	CASTGADTQYF	TGTGCCAGTACAGGGGCAGATACGCAGTATTTT
TRBV2	18	few	-	TRBJ2-1	CASSEGPFGGLGYNEQFF	TGTGCCAGCAGTGAAGGCCCTTTTGGGGGCCTGGGGTACAATGAGCAGTTCTTC
TRBV7-3	16	-	TRBD2	TRBJ2-3	CASSYLAGTSTDTQYF	TGTGCCAGCAGCTACCTAGCGGGAACCAGCACAGATACGCAGTATTTT
TRBV13	17	-	TRBD2	TRBJ2-3	CASSSRLAGVGTDTQYF	TGTGCCAGCAGCTCCCGACTAGCGGGAGTTGGCACAGATACGCAGTATTTT
TRBV6-2/TRBV6-3	12	-	-	TRBJ2-1	CASSYSGAEQFF	TGTGCCAGCAGTTACTCGGGAGCTGAGCAGTTCTTC
TRBV4-2	15	-	-	TRBJ2-7	CASSQDRAPWNEQYF	TGTGCCAGCAGCCAAGACAGGGCTCCCTGGAACGAGCAGTACTTC
TRBV11-2	17	-	-	TRBJ2-2	CASSLDSDFRNTGELFF	TGTGCCAGCAGCTTAGATTCCGACTTTAGGAACACCGGGGAGCTGTTTTTT